Listed here is a single T cell receptor beta chain. Its antigen is not known. An end of the junction does not agree with germline; a read error may underlie this. From 500 ng of total RNA, TCR beta-specific cDNA was reverse-transcribed using a constant-region primer. Investigators got TCR beta libraries out of three nested multiplex PCR rounds, done with slightly modified ARM-PCR. The two initial PCR rounds, roughly 10 cycles each, used TRBV1-TRBV30 forward and C-beta reverse primers. TCRdb passed the multiplex PCR reads through MiXCR, listing each CDR3 protein once. The sample carries some 200,000 distinct CDR3 sequences, around 60% recorded once. The CDR3 extends over 14 amino acids. The V gene's germline CDR1 is SGHDT and CDR2 YYEEEE. The data stem from a study of tumor-infiltrating lymphocytes in primary liver carcinoma. Study-wide context: The patient population consisted of men and women between 30 and 69 years of age.

Study-level findings and limits: Blood's top-250-clone fraction was significantly lower than that of tumors (p = 0.039). The samples were not sorted (they were bulk), so CD4+ and CD8+ repertoires were not compared.

Researchers drew blood RNA from unsorted whole blood and extracted germline DNA as well. The TCR originated in a woman between 55 and 75 years old with primary liver carcinoma and hepatitis B virus infection. Sequenced material: peripheral blood. This chain joins TRBV5-6 and TRBJ2-3; TRBD1 might be the D (6 bases). The CDR3 DNA follows: TGTGCCAGCAGCTGGGAACAGGGAACAGATACGCAATATTTT. Its protein is CASSWEQGTDTQYF.